This T cell receptor beta chain was observed in a study of blood T cell repertoires in COVID-19. Germline CDR1 reads MNHEY; CDR2 reads SVGEGT. V lost 5 bases to trimming and J lost 5 bases, with 15 bases between them. CDR3 length equals 14 residues. A Seattle source enrolled patients during active infection and followed them longitudinally. In the study's own analysis: Amplification of reference gene primers provided the estimated nucleated cell counts. The data were produced by immunoSEQ multiplex PCR, yet TCRdb's version contains in-frame clones alone and is incomplete. V and J calls and clone size are given by that table; D and trimming were obtained from the DNA. The sample includes 250,000 or so clones, roughly 90% of them seen just once.

The sample taken for sequencing was peripheral blood. The clonotype comes from a woman aged 60 to 75 with COVID-19, enrolled during active disease. This chain uses TRBV6-2 or TRBV6-3 with TRBJ1-2; D unclear. CDR3 in amino acids: CASSPLRATYGYTF. The CDR3 bases are TGTGCCAGCAGTCCGCTTCGTGCGACTTATGGCTACACCTTC.